This section outlines one T cell receptor beta chain sequence together with its context. Its antigen is currently unknown. This sample was included in a study of STAT5B mutations in CD4+ large granular lymphocyte leukemia. Findings of the study overall: Compared with healthy controls (2/35), patient top clones favored TRBV06 (8/27).

The V gene's germline CDR1 is MNHNY and CDR2 SVGAGI (reference sequence). V lost 8 bases to trimming and J lost 1 base, with 14 bases between them. The CDR3 spans 14 residues. Sequenced by immunoSEQ multiplex PCR; TCRdb stores in-frame clones only, minus some. The data show some 30,000 clones, around 71% seen once. This receptor was taken from a human donor in good health. This sequence joins TRBV6-6 and TRBJ2-5; D could derive from TRBD1 or TRBD2 (5 bases each). Input material: CD4+ T cells from blood buffy coats. CDR3 protein: CASWTQGPQETQYF. As DNA, the CDR3 is TGTGCCAGCTGGACCCAGGGACCCCAAGAGACCCAGTACTTC.